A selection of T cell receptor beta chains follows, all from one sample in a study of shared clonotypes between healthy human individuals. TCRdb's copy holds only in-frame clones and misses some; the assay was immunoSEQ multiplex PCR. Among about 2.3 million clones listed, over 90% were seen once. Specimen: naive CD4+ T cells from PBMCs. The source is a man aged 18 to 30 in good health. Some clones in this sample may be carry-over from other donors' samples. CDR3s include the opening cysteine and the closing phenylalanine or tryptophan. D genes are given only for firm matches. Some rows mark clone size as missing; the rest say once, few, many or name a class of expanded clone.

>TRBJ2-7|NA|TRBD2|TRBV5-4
CASSARTSYEQYF
TGTGCCAGCAGCGCCCGGACTAGCTACGAGCAGTACTTC
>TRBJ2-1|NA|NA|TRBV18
CASSPTETYNEQFF
TGTGCCAGCTCACCGACAGAGACCTACAATGAGCAGTTCTTC
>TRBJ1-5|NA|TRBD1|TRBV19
CASSIGQGVEQPQHF
TGTGCCAGTAGTATAGGACAGGGGGTGGAGCAGCCCCAGCATTTT
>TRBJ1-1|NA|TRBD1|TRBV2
CASSPRRDRMNTEAFF
TGTGCCAGCAGTCCCCGGAGGGACAGAATGAACACTGAAGCTTTCTTT
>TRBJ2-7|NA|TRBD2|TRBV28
CASSSGGESTYEQYF
TGTGCCAGCAGTTCTGGGGGGGAGTCCACCTACGAGCAGTACTTC
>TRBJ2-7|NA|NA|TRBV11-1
CASSLEALSYEQYF
TGTGCCAGCAGCTTAGAGGCCCTCTCCTACGAGCAGTACTTC
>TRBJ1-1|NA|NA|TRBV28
CATRLLLEAFF
TGTGCCACTCGCCTTCTTCTTGAAGCTTTCTTT
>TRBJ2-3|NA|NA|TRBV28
CASSLPGVGSGSTQYF
TGTGCCAGCAGTTTGCCAGGGGTGGGGTCGGGAAGTACGCAGTATTTT
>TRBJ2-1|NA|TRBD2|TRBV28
CASSSTPGLAGSSYNEQFF
TGTGCCAGCAGTTCGACCCCCGGACTAGCGGGATCGTCTTACAATGAGCAGTTCTTC
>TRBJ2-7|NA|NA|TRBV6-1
CASSEQDGHPYMNYEQYF
TGTGCCAGCAGTGAACAGGACGGCCACCCGTACATGAACTACGAGCAGTACTTC
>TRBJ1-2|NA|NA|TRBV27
CASSLAGFPSFKYGYTF
TGTGCCAGCAGTTTAGCCGGGTTCCCCTCGTTTAAGTATGGCTACACCTTC
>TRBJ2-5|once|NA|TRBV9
CASSVFGGVETQYF
TGTGCCAGCAGCGTCTTCGGGGGTGTGGAGACCCAGTACTTC
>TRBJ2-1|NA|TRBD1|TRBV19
CASSMDRSSYNEQFF
TGTGCCAGTAGTATGGACAGGAGCAGCTACAATGAGCAGTTCTTC
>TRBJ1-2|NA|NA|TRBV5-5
CASRGEGFFHGYTF
TGTGCCAGCAGGGGAGAGGGGTTCTTCCATGGCTACACCTTC
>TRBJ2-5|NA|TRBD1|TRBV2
CASSWDRGSGETQYF
TGTGCCAGCAGTTGGGACAGGGGATCCGGAGAGACCCAGTACTTC
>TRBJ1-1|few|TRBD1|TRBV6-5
CASISGGTEAFF
TGTGCCAGCATCTCAGGGGGCACTGAAGCTTTCTTT
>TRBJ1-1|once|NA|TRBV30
CAWSPRVNTEAFF
TGTGCCTGGAGTCCCCGGGTGAACACTGAAGCTTTCTTT
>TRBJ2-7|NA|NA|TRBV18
CASSPPAVGYEQYF
TGTGCCAGCTCACCACCCGCGGTTGGCTACGAGCAGTACTTC
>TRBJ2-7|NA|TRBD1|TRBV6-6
CASRERQGAIYEQYF
TGTGCCAGCAGAGAACGACAGGGGGCCATCTACGAGCAGTACTTC
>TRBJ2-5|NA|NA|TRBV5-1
CASNTGGQETQYF
TGCGCCAGCAACACCGGGGGACAAGAGACCCAGTACTTC
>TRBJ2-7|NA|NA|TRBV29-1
CSVQIGGYEQYF
TGCAGCGTTCAAATCGGGGGATACGAGCAGTACTTC
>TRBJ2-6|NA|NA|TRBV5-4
CASSSYKEGPSGANVLTF
TGTGCCAGCAGCTCGTACAAAGAGGGGCCCTCTGGGGCCAACGTCCTGACTTTC
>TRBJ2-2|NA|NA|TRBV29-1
CSVQGAGELFF
TGCAGCGTTCAGGGAGCCGGGGAGCTGTTTTTT
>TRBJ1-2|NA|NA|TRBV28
CASIGGRANYGYTF
TGTGCCAGCATCGGAGGGCGAGCTAACTATGGCTACACCTTC
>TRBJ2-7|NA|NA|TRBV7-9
CASSLSGYEQYF
TGTGCCAGCAGCTTATCCGGCTACGAGCAGTACTTC
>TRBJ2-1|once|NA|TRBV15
CATSRVLAPSYNEQFF
TGTGCCACCAGCAGAGTTTTAGCGCCTTCCTACAATGAGCAGTTCTTC
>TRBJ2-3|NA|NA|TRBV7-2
CASSYPGGDTQYF
TGTGCCAGCAGTTACCCCGGGGGAGATACGCAGTATTTT
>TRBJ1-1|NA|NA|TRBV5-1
CASSAGFSTEAFF
TGCGCCAGCAGCGCAGGGTTTAGCACTGAAGCTTTCTTT
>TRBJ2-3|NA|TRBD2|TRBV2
CASSDRTSGMGSDTQYF
TGTGCCAGCAGCGATCGGACTAGCGGGATGGGGTCAGATACGCAGTATTTT
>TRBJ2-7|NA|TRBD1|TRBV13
CASNKDSGTGSYEQYF
TGTGCCAGCAACAAAGACTCCGGGACAGGCTCCTACGAGCAGTACTTC
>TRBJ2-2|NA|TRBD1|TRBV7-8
CASSFDPRDRMNTGELFF
TGTGCCAGCAGCTTCGACCCCCGGGACAGGATGAACACCGGGGAGCTGTTTTTT
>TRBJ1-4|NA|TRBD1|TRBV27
CASSVTGTVTNEKLFF
TGTGCCAGCAGTGTAACTGGGACAGTTACTAATGAAAAACTGTTTTTT
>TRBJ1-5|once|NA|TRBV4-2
CASSQVSHGVSNQPQHF
TGTGCCAGCAGCCAAGTTTCTCACGGGGTTAGCAATCAGCCCCAGCATTTT
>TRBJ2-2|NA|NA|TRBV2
CASSEYQNTGELFF
TGTGCCAGCAGTGAATATCAGAACACCGGGGAGCTGTTTTTT
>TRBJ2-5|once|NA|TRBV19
CASSIRREGETQYF
TGTGCCAGTAGTATCCGCCGGGAAGGAGAGACCCAGTACTTC
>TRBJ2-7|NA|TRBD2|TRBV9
CASRFGRETTYEQYF
TGTGCCAGCCGATTCGGGCGGGAGACGACCTACGAGCAGTACTTC
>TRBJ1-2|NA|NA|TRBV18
CASSPLTEANYGYTF
TGTGCCAGCTCACCCTTGACGGAAGCCAACTATGGCTACACCTTC
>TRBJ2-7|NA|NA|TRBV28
CASSFPGRPTNPLRAQLGQYF
TGTGCCAGCAGTTTCCCGGGTAGGCCGACCAATCCACTACGAGCCCAACTAGGGCAGTACTTC
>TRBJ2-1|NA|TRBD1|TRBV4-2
CASSQDFSGTGFNEQFF
TGTGCCAGCAGCCAAGATTTTTCGGGGACAGGGTTCAATGAGCAGTTCTTC